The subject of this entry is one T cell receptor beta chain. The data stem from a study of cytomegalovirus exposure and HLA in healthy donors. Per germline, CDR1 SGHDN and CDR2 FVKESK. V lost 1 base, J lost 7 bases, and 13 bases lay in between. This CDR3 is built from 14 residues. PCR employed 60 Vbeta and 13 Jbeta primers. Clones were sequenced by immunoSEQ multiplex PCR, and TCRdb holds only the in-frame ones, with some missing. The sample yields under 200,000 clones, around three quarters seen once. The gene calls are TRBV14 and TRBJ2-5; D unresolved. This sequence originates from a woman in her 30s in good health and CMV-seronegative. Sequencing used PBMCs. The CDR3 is CASSQVFSEATQYF. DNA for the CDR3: TGTGCCAGCAGCCAAGTTTTCTCTGAAGCGACCCAGTACTTC.